The 22 T cell receptor beta chains reported below all come from one sample, sequenced in a study of T cell responses to AZD1222 COVID-19 vaccine. Assay: immunoSEQ multiplex PCR; the TCRdb copy retains only in-frame clones and omits some. The sample has over 130,000 clones, 85% to 95% seen once. Sequenced material: peripheral blood, taken on day 0 of AZD1222 vaccination. These receptors all come from an adult in good health.

The genes are TRBV14 and TRBJ2-7; no firm D call. This CDR3 comprises 12 residues. The V end lost 3 bases, the J end lost 9 bases, and 12 bases lay between the germline ends. Germline CDR1 SGHDN, CDR2 FVKESK. The chain's CDR3 is CASSQSASGQYF. The CDR3 bases are TGTGCCAGCAGCCAGTCAGCCTCCGGGCAGTACTTC.

V gene TRBV4-1 combines with J gene TRBJ1-1; TRBD1 might be the D (6 bases). CDR1 is MGHRA, CDR2 YSYEKL, per germline. The CDR3 is 13 amino acids. Trimming cost V 4 bases and J 5 bases, with 11 bases left between them. The chain's CDR3 is CASSPQGGTEAFF. CDR3 coding DNA: TGCGCCAGCAGCCCGCAAGGGGGAACTGAAGCTTTCTTT.

This chain connects TRBV4-3 to TRBJ2-2; no clear D. The CDR3 is 14 residues long. CDR1 and CDR2 from the germline V gene are LGHNA and YSLEER. With 2 bases removed from V and 7 bases from J, the gap between germline ends came to 11 bases. The CDR3 protein is CASSQRDVGGELFF. In DNA form, the CDR3 reads TGCGCCAGCAGCCAACGCGACGTGGGCGGGGAGCTGTTTTTT.

This sequence joins TRBV27 and TRBJ2-1, with 9 bases fitting TRBD1. The V and J ends lost 4 bases and 5 bases, in that order; junction bases with no gene match: 6. Germline assignment: CDR1 MNHEY and CDR2 SMNVEV (reference sequence). CDR3 size: 15 residues. CDR3 loop: CASSSRWTGDNEQFF. CDR3 in DNA: TGTGCCAGCAGTTCCCGATGGACAGGGGACAATGAGCAGTTCTTC.

The chain couples TRBV6-1 to TRBJ2-7; D unresolved. V was shortened by 3 bases and J by 2 bases, with 8 bases between the two germline ends. CDR3 length equals 13 residues. The germline V gene encodes CDR1 MNHNS and CDR2 SASEGT. CDR3 bases: TGTGCCAGCAGTGAGACACCTACCTACGAGCAGTACTTC. Translated, it gives CASSETPTYEQYF.

Details on this clone: The sample carries other DNA sequences with the same CDR3. The chain links TRBV5-1 to TRBJ2-1; 12 bases are shared with TRBD2. The CDR3 extends over 15 amino acids. V lost 4 bases and J lost 5; bases outside the gene matches: 4. Germline CDR1 SGHRS, CDR2 YFSETQ. The CDR3 sequence is CASSPGLAGHNEQFF. The CDR3 DNA follows: TGCGCCAGCAGCCCCGGACTAGCGGGACACAATGAGCAGTTCTTC. The entire variable domain, with the rest obtained from reference TRBV5-1 and TRBJ2-1, is as follows: KAGVTQTPRYLIKTRGQQVTLSCSPISGHRSVSWYQQTPGQGLQFLFEYFSETQRNKGNFPGRFSGRQFSNSRSEMNVSTLELGDSALYLCASSPGLAGHNEQFFGPGTRLTVL.

This chain links TRBV6-2 or TRBV6-3 with TRBJ2-1; a possible D gene is TRBD2 (5 bases). V was pared by 3 bases and J by 10 bases, with 25 bases between. In germline, CDR1 is MNHEY, CDR2 SVGEGT. This CDR3 has 17 amino acids. The CDR3 DNA follows: TGTGCCAGCAGTTATTCTAGCCTAATCCTATCTCAATTAGAGCAGTTCTTC. As protein: CASSYSSLILSQLEQFF.

The chain combines TRBV10-3 with TRBJ1-2; D perhaps matches TRBD1 (6 bases). This CDR3 has 14 residues. Trimming left V 10 bases short and J 7 bases short, with 22 bases between. Germline CDR1 ENHRY, CDR2 SYGVKD. CDR3 in DNA: TGTGCCACCGCTCTGGATTGGACAGTGGGTGGCTACACCTTC. Translated, it gives CATALDWTVGGYTF.

The chain uses TRBV6-5 and TRBJ1-2, with D maybe TRBD1 (6 bases). Trimming cost V 5 bases and J 4 bases, with 17 bases left between them. The CDR3 runs 15 residues. The germline V gene encodes CDR1 MNHEY and CDR2 SVGAGI. The CDR3 region is CASSKRGGRGYGYTF. CDR3 in DNA: TGTGCCAGCAGTAAGAGAGGGGGGCGAGGCTATGGCTACACCTTC.

The chain employs TRBV19 and TRBJ2-7, with 9 bases identical to TRBD2. The CDR3 covers 18 residues. Germline CDR1 LNHDA, CDR2 SQIVND (reference sequence). V lost 3 bases to trimming and J lost 0 bases; unmatched junction nucleotides: 12. The CDR3 reads CASSIRASGARSSYEQYF. In nucleotides, the CDR3 is TGTGCCAGTAGTATCCGGGCTAGCGGGGCCAGGAGCTCCTACGAGCAGTACTTC. The variable domain in full, completed from reference TRBV19 and TRBJ2-7, reads DGGITQSPKYLFRKEGQNVTLSCEQNLNHDAMYWYRQDPGQGLRLIYYSQIVNDFQKGDIAEGYSVSREKKESFPLTVTSAQKNPTAFYLCASSIRASGARSSYEQYFGPGTRLTVT.

The J gene is TRBJ2-7, the V gene TRBV6-5; a weak D match, TRBD1 (6 bases). Per the germline V gene, CDR1 is MNHEY and CDR2 is SVGAGI. The CDR3 has 14 residues. Trimming took off 0 bases at V and 1 base at J, with 7 bases between the two ends. The CDR3 DNA is TGTGCCAGCAGTTACTCAGGACAGTCCTACGAGCAGTACTTC. This translates into CASSYSGQSYEQYF.

This clone was detected once. The V call is TRBV18, the J call TRBJ2-1; D call uncertain. Trimming shortened V by 0 bases and J by 10 bases, and 13 bases separated the two germline ends. CDR1 and CDR2 (germline): KGHSH, LQKENI. The CDR3 totals 14 residues. CDR3 sequence: CASSPPSRTGEQFF. DNA for the CDR3: TGTGCCAGCTCACCACCGTCCAGGACGGGCGAGCAGTTCTTC. Supplemented by reference TRBV18 and TRBJ2-1, the full variable domain reads NAGVMQNPRHLVRRRGQEARLRCSPMKGHSHVYWYRQLPEEGLKFMVYLQKENIIDESGMPKERFSAEFPKEGPSILRIQQVVRGDSAAYFCASSPPSRTGEQFFGPGTRLTVL.

In DNA, the CDR3 is TGTGCCAGCAGTTACTCAGAGTGGGGTGAGCAGTTCTTC. Encoded protein: CASSYSEWGEQFF. The J gene is TRBJ2-1, the V gene TRBV6-5; D gene ambiguous. Trimming removed 0 bases at V and 9 bases at J, with 9 bases between. This CDR3 contains 13 residues. Germline CDR1 MNHEY, CDR2 SVGAGI.

The chain combines TRBV19 with TRBJ1-5, with D tentatively TRBD1 (6 bases). V was clipped by 5 bases and J by 1 base, with 9 bases between them. Germline V gene sequence: CDR1 LNHDA, CDR2 SQIVND (reference sequence). The CDR3 is 14 residues long. Here the CDR3 reads CASSPQGSNQPQHF. The DNA of the CDR3 is TGTGCCAGTAGTCCACAGGGAAGCAATCAGCCCCAGCATTTT.

The chain combines TRBV4-3 with TRBJ1-5; D may be TRBD1 (6 bases). CDR3 length equals 14 residues. Trimming stripped 0 bases from V and 7 bases from J, with 10 bases between. Germline-derived CDR1 and CDR2 are LGHNA and YSLEER. The CDR3 DNA follows: TGCGCCAGCAGCCAAGATCTCAGGGGCCAGCCCCAGCATTTT. Encoded protein: CASSQDLRGQPQHF.

The chain couples TRBV7-9 to TRBJ1-5; weak D call: TRBD1 (6 bases). The CDR3 runs 14 residues. Deletions cut 5 bases from V and 1 base from J, with 9 bases between. The germline gives CDR1 SEHNR, CDR2 FQNEAQ (reference sequence). The CDR3, as DNA: TGTGCCAGCAGCCTCGACAGGAGCAATCAGCCCCAGCATTTT. Translated, it gives CASSLDRSNQPQHF.

The chain couples TRBV28 to TRBJ1-2; D not certain. This CDR3 is 12 amino acids long. V lost 4 bases and J 5 bases, leaving 8 bases between the germline ends. In germline, CDR1 is MDHEN, CDR2 SYDVKM. The CDR3 here is CASSSRAYGYTF. The CDR3 region has the DNA TGTGCCAGCAGTTCCCGGGCTTATGGCTACACCTTC.

The chain couples TRBV6-4 to TRBJ1-5, with a weak D call TRBD1 (5 bases). This CDR3 region has 17 residues. V was pared by 6 bases and J by 0 bases, with 18 bases between. Germline CDR1 MRHNA, CDR2 SNTAGT. The CDR3 DNA sequence: TGTGCCAGCAGCCAGGACATGAAACCCTATAGCAATCAGCCCCAGCATTTT. Translated, it gives CASSQDMKPYSNQPQHF.

The genes are TRBV5-1 and TRBJ1-2, with 8 positions matching TRBD1. Unmatched junction bases numbered 12, after V lost 0 bases and J lost 8 bases. Germline V gives CDR1 SGHRS, CDR2 YFSETQ. The CDR3 contains 16 residues. The CDR3 DNA sequence: TGCGCCAGCAGCTTGGCCGCGGCAGGGGGCGCCGGGGGCTACACCTTC. The encoded protein is CASSLAAAGGAGGYTF.

The chain combines TRBV29-1 with TRBJ2-7, with 9 bases fitting TRBD1. Losses at the gene ends were 6 bases for V and 7 bases for J; bases not matched to a gene: 10. Germline V gene sequence: CDR1 SQVTM, CDR2 ANQGSEA. The CDR3 length is 13 residues. The CDR3: CSVSPGQGREQYF. The CDR3 region has the DNA TGCAGCGTCTCTCCGGGACAGGGACGGGAGCAGTACTTC.

This clone was detected a few times. The V gene is TRBV7-9, the J gene TRBJ2-1; D perhaps matches TRBD2 (5 bases). The CDR3 totals 15 residues. Per the germline V gene, CDR1 is SEHNR and CDR2 is FQNEAQ (reference sequence). With 2 bases removed from V and 3 bases from J, the gap between germline ends came to 11 bases. CDR3 region: CASSLILAVYNEQFF. The DNA of the CDR3 is TGTGCCAGCAGCTTAATTCTAGCTGTCTACAATGAGCAGTTCTTC.

The rearrangement joins TRBV18 to TRBJ2-2, with no clear D. The CDR3 is 12 residues long. Germline V gene data show CDR1 as KGHSH and CDR2 as LQKENI. V was cut by 4 bases and J by 2 bases, with 2 bases left in between. CDR3 sequence (DNA): TGTGCCAGCTCACGAAACACCGGGGAGCTGTTTTTT. Its translation is CASSRNTGELFF.